This passage covers 5 T cell receptor beta chains from one sample sequenced in a study of cytomegalovirus exposure and HLA in healthy donors. PCR involved 60 Vbeta and 13 Jbeta primers. Profiled with immunoSEQ multiplex PCR; TCRdb holds only in-frame clones, not every one. The data contain about 89,000 clones, roughly three quarters of them singletons. Sequenced input: PBMCs. The receptor source for this set is a man aged 25 to 40 in good health and CMV-seronegative.

The CDR3 bases are TGTGCCAGCAGTCGCGACAGGGGTGCTGAAAAACTGTTTTTT. Its protein is CASSRDRGAEKLFF. The chain is built from TRBV28 and TRBJ1-4; 8 nucleotides line up with TRBD1. The CDR3 totals 14 residues. J lost 7 bases, V lost 5 bases, and 6 bases had no gene match. Germline V gene sequence: CDR1 MDHEN, CDR2 SYDVKM. The variable domain in full, completed from reference TRBV28 and TRBJ1-4, reads DVKVTQSSRYLVKRTGEKVFLECVQDMDHENMFWYRQDPGLGLRLIYFSYDVKMKEKGDIPEGYSVSREKKERFSLILESASTNQTSMYLCASSRDRGAEKLFFGSGTQLSVL.

In regard to this clone: The germline gene is not matched at one end of the junction; a read error may be the cause. The genes are TRBV7-9 and TRBJ2-3, with TRBD2 matching 9 bases. Germline V gives CDR1 SEHNR, CDR2 FQNEAQ (reference sequence). The CDR3 is 15 residues long. The CDR3 bases are TGTGCCAGCAGTTTAGCGGGGGCCAGCACAGATACGCAGTATTTT. It is translated as CASSLAGASTDTQYF.

The CDR3 bases are TGTGCCAGCAGTTCCCGCGGCGTTTTCCCCTACGAGCAGTACTTC. Translated: CASSSRGVFPYEQYF. The rearrangement uses TRBV27 and TRBJ2-7, with D unresolved. CDR3 length: 15 residues. The V gene lost 4 bases and the J gene lost 2 bases, with 15 bases spanning the gap. Germline loops: CDR1 MNHEY, CDR2 SMNVEV (reference sequence).

The rearrangement joins TRBV29-1 to TRBJ2-7; D is unclear. From germline, CDR1 is SQVTM and CDR2 ANQGSEA. The CDR3 runs to 11 residues. Trimming shortened V by 0 bases and J by 6 bases, and 6 bases separated the two germline ends. CDR3 bases: TGCAGCGTTGAAGATCTCGGCGAGCAGTACTTC. Encoded protein: CSVEDLGEQYF.

This chain joins TRBV9 and TRBJ2-2, with D maybe TRBD1 (6 bases). This CDR3 region has 16 residues. V was cut by 0 bases and J by 4 bases, with 13 bases left in between. Germline V CDR1 and CDR2: SGDLS, YYNGEE. DNA of the CDR3: TGTGCCAGCAGCGTAGGGGGGCAGGGGATCACCGGGGAGCTGTTTTTT. As protein: CASSVGGQGITGELFF.